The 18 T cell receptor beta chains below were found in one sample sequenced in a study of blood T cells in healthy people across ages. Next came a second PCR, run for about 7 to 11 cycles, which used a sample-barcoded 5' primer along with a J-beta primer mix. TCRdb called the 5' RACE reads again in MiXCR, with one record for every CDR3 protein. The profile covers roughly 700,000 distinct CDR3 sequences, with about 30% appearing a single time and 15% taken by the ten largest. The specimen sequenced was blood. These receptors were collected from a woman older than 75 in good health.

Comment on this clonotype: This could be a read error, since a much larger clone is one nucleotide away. The chain's CDR3 is CASSFREFPVIYGYTF. CDR3 in DNA: TGCGCCAGCAGCTTCCGGGAGTTCCCCGTTATCTATGGCTACACCTTC. The chain links TRBV5-1 to TRBJ1-2; D is uncertain. The CDR3 has 16 amino acids. Trimming left V 2 bases short and J 4 bases short, with 18 bases between. CDR1 is SGHRS, CDR2 YFSETQ, per germline. Looking up the rest from reference TRBV5-1 and TRBJ1-2 gives the full variable domain: KAGVTQTPRYLIKTRGQQVTLSCSPISGHRSVSWYQQTPGQGLQFLFEYFSETQRNKGNFPGRFSGRQFSNSRSEMNVSTLELGDSALYLCASSFREFPVIYGYTFGSGTRLTVV.

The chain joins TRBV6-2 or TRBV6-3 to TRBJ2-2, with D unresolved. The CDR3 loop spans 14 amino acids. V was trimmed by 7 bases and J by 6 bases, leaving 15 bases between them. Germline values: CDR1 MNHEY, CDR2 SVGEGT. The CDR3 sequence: CASKVSGPPGELFF. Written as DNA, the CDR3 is TGTGCCAGCAAGGTATCAGGTCCGCCCGGGGAGCTGTTTTTT.

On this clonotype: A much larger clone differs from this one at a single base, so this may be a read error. CDR3 sequence: CASTESRTEKGNEQFF. CDR3 in DNA: TGTGCCAGCACCGAATCGCGGACGGAAAAGGGCAATGAGCAGTTCTTC. The chain recombines TRBV6-6 with TRBJ2-1; no clear D gene. The germline V gene encodes CDR1 MNHNY and CDR2 SVGAGI (reference sequence). The CDR3 has 16 residues. V was pared by 7 bases and J by 6 bases, with 22 bases between.

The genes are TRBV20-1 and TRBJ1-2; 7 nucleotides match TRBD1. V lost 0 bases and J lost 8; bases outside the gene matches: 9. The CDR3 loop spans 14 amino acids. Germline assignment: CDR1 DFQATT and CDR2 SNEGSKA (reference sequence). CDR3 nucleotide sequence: TGCAGTGCTAGAGATCCTTTGGACAGGCGGGGCTACACCTTC. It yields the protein CSARDPLDRRGYTF.

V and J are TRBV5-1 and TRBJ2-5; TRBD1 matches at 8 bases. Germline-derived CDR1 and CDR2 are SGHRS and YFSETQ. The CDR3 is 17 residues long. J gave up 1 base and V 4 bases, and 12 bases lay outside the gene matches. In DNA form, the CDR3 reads TGCGCCAGCAGCCCTCGTCCCGGGACAGGCTTCCAAGAGACCCAGTACTTC. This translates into CASSPRPGTGFQETQYF.

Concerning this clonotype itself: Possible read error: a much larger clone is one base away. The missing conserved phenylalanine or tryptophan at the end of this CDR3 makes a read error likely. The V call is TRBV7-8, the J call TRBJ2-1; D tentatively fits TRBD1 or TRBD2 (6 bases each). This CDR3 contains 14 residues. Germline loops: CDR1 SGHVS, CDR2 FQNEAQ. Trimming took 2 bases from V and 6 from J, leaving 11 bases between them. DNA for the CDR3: TGTGCCAGCAGCTTATCGGGGGCCCGCAATGAGCAGTTCGTC. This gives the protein CASSLSGARNEQFV.

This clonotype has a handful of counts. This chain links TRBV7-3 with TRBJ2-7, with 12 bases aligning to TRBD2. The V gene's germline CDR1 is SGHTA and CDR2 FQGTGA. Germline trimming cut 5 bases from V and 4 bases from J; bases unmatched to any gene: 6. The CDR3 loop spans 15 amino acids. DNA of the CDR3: TGTGCCAGCAGCGACGGACTAGCGGGATCGTACGAGCAGTACTTC. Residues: CASSDGLAGSYEQYF. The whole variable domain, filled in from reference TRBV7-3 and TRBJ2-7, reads GAGVSQTPSNKVTEKGKYVELRCDPISGHTALYWYRQSLGQGPEFLIYFQGTGAADDSGLPNDRFFAVRPEGSVSTLKIQRTERGDSAVYLCASSDGLAGSYEQYFGPGTRLTVT.

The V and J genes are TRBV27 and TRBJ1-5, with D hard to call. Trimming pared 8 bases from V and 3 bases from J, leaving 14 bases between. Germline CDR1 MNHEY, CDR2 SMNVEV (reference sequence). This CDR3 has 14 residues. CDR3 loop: CASPPGQVNQPQHF. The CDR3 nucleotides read TGTGCCAGCCCCCCCGGGCAGGTCAATCAGCCCCAGCATTTT.

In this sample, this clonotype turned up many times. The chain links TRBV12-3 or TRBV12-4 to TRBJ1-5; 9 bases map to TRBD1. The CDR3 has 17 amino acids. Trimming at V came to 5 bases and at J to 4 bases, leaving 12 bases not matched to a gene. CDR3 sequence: CASSQSGTGNSNQPQHF. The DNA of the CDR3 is TGTGCCAGCAGTCAAAGCGGGACAGGGAATTCAAATCAGCCCCAGCATTTT.

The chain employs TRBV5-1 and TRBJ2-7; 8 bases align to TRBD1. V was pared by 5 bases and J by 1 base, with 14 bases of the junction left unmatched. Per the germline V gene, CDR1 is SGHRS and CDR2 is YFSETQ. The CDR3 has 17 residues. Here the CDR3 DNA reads TGCGCCAGCAGTCCGGGACAGGAGGCGATTGGGTCCTACGAGCAGTACTTC. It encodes CASSPGQEAIGSYEQYF.

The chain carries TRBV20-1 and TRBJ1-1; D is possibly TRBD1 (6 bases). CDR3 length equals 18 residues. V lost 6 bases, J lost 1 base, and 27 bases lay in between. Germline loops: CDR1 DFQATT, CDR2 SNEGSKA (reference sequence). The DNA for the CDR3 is TGCAGTGCCCTGAAAAAGGGGGGGGTAGTGATTGGGAACACTGAAGCTTTCTTT. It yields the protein CSALKKGGVVIGNTEAFF.

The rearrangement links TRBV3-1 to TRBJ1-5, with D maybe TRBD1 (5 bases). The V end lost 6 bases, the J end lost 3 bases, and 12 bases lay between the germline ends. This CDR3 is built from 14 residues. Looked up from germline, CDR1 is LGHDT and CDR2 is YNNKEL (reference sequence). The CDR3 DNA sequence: TGTGCCAGCAGGCAGTCAGGGCACAATCAGCCCCAGCATTTT. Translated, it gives CASRQSGHNQPQHF.

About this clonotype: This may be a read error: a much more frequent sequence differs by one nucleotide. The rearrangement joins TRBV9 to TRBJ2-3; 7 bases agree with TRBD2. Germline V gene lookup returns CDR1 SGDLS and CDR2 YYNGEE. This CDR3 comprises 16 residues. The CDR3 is CVSSPPSGVETDTQYF. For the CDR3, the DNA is TGTGTCAGCAGCCCTCCTAGCGGCGTAGAAACAGATACGCAGTATTTT.

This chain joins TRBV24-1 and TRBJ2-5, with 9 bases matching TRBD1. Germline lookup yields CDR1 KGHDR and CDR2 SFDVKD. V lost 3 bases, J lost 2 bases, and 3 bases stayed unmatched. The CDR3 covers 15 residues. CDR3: CATSDPGTGQETQYF. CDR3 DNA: TGTGCCACCAGTGATCCTGGGACAGGGCAAGAGACCCAGTACTTC.

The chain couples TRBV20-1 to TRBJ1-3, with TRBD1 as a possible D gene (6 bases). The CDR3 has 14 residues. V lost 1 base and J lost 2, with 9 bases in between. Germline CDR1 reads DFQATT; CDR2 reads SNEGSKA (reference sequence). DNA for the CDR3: TGCAGTGCTAGAGGCAGGGGAACTGGAAACACCATATATTTT. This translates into CSARGRGTGNTIYF.

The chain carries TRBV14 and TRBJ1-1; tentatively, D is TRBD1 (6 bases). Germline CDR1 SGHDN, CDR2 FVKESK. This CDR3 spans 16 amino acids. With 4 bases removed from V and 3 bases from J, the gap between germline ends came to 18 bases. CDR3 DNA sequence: TGTGCCAGCAGCCGCGAGGGGGGGTGGGCTGACACTGAAGCTTTCTTT. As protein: CASSREGGWADTEAFF.

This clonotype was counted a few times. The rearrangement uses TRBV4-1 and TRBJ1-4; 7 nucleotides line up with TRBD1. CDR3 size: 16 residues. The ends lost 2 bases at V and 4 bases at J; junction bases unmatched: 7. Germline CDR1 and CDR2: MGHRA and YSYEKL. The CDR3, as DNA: TGCGCCAGCAGCCAAAACCCGGGACAGATTAATGAAAAACTGTTTTTT. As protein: CASSQNPGQINEKLFF.

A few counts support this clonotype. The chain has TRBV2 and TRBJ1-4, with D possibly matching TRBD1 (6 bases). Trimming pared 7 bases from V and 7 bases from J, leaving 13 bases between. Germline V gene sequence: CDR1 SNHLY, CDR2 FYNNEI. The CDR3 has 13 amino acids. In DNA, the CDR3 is TGTGCCAGCAAACAAACCAGGGGTGAAAAACTGTTTTTT. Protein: CASKQTRGEKLFF.